This T cell receptor beta chain derives from a study of identical twins. Study-level findings and limits: The authors drew conclusions from cross-sectional statistical analysis rather than following the same donors. Where out-of-frame alpha sequences were twin-shared, they showed excess low generation probability. Fewer insertions marked abundant cord blood beta clonotypes; young adult naive trended weakly, memory not at all. Models predicted too little out-of-frame TCR alpha sharing in monozygotic twins.

The CDR3 runs 17 residues. The germline V gene encodes CDR1 SGDLS and CDR2 YYNGEE. The V gene lost 7 bases and the J gene lost 0 bases, with 17 bases spanning the gap. TCRdb called the 5' RACE reads again in MiXCR, with one record for every CDR3 protein. The data show around 570,000 distinct CDR3 sequences, around a tenth seen once. Only a few counts were recorded for this clonotype. The antigen remains unidentified. A further study also used this sample, focusing on yellow fever vaccine responses in identical twins.

The TCR was taken from a woman in her late teens or twenties in good health. V gene TRBV9 combines with J gene TRBJ2-6; no definite D call. The specimen was PBMCs. The CDR3 loop reads CASQTYSTSSGANVLTF. CDR3 nucleotides: TGTGCCAGCCAGACGTACAGTACAAGCTCTGGGGCCAACGTCCTGACTTTC. Full variable domain (outside the CDR3, taken from reference TRBV9 and TRBJ2-6): DSGVTQTPKHLITATGQRVTLRCSPRSGDLSVYWYQQSLDQGLQFLIQYYNGEERAKGNILERFSAQQFPDLHSELNLSSLELGDSALYFCASQTYSTSSGANVLTFGAGSRLTVL.